This TCR beta chain is from a study of T-cell reconstitution after alpha-beta-depleted transplantation in children. Losses at the gene ends were 6 bases for V and 3 bases for J; bases not matched to a gene: 4. Germline assignment: CDR1 MNHNS and CDR2 SASEGT. The CDR3 runs 14 residues. Using unique molecular identifiers, the investigators prepared the TCRbeta library. Via MiXCR, TCRdb re-called the PCR reads, giving one row per CDR3 protein. The sample records 600,000 to 800,000 distinct CDR3 sequences, about an eighth being singletons. The TCR comes from a girl aged 2-10 years with congenital amegakaryocytic thrombocytopenia, due to receive a stem cell transplant. Sequencing used PBMCs, obtained before TCRalphabeta/CD19-depleted stem cell transplant. The J gene is TRBJ1-1, the V gene TRBV6-1; 10 positions agree with TRBD1. The CDR3: CASRPGQGYTEAFF. As DNA, the CDR3 is TGTGCCAGCAGACCGGGACAGGGGTACACTGAAGCTTTCTTT.